The clone carrying this TCR beta chain appeared a few times. These data are taken from a study of blood T cells in healthy people across ages. For the second PCR, which ran for 7 to 11 cycles, a sample-barcoded 5' primer and a J-beta primer mix were used. TCRdb re-called the 5' RACE reads through MiXCR, storing one row per CDR3 protein. The table shows about 900,000 distinct CDR3 sequences, with under 80% occurring only once. Germline values: CDR1 ENHRY, CDR2 SYGVKD. The CDR3 loop spans 13 amino acids. Trimming left V 2 bases short and J 8 bases short, with 12 bases between. The receptor was isolated from a man aged 25 to 45 in good health. Source material: blood. The chain joins TRBV10-3 to TRBJ1-2; tentative D call: TRBD1 (6 bases). The CDR3, as DNA: TGTGCCATCAGTGAGAGGGGACAAGGAGGCTACACCTTC. Protein product: CAISERGQGGYTF.